This T cell receptor (beta chain) stems from a study of T cell responses to AZD1222 COVID-19 vaccine. Regarding the study as a whole: Donors in the cohort were predominantly white British and more often female, and clonal diversity was possibly underestimated. Repertoire sampling was restricted to post-peak T cell response timepoints. At baseline, seropositivity was found in only a handful of AZD1222 recipients.

Produced via immunoSEQ multiplex PCR; TCRdb's table is partial and in-frame only. The sample has around 94,000 clones; 70% to 90% are singletons. CDR3 length equals 16 residues. The ends lost 5 bases at V and 2 bases at J; junction bases unmatched: 11. Germline V lookup: CDR1 LNHDA, CDR2 SQIVND (reference sequence). Points on this clone: Its antigen is not known.

The material sequenced was peripheral blood, taken on day 0 of AZD1222 vaccination. The chain links TRBV19 to TRBJ2-7, with 8 bases matching TRBD1. The clonotype was recovered from an adult in good health. DNA of the CDR3: TGTGCCAGTAGTGCCCCGAGGACAGGGTTTACCTACGAGCAGTACTTC. The encoded protein is CASSAPRTGFTYEQYF.